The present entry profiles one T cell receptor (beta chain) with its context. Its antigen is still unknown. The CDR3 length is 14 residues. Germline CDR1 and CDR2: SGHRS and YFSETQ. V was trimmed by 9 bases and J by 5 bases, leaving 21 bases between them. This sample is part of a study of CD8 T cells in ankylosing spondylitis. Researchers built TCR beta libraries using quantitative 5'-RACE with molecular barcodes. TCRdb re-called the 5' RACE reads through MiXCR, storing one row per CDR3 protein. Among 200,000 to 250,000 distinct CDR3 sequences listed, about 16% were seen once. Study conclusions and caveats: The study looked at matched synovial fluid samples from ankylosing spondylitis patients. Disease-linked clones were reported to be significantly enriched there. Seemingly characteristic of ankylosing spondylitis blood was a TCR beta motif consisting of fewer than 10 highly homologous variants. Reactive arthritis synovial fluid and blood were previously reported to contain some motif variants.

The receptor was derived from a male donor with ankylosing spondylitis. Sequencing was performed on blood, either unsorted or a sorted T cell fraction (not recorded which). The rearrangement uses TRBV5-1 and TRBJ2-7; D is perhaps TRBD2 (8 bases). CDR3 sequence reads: CATSREGARDEQYF. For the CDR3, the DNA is TGCGCCACCAGTCGGGAGGGGGCGAGGGACGAGCAGTACTTC.